This TCR beta chain was identified in a study of T cell responses to AZD1222 COVID-19 vaccine. Study-level results: Among vaccine-associated CD4 TCRs, coverage spanned spike, with dominance at 160-218 and 743-854.

Germline V gene lookup returns CDR1 SEHNR and CDR2 FQNEAQ (reference sequence). The CDR3 has 13 residues. The ends were cut back, 6 bases at V and 1 base at J, with 7 bases in the middle. Points on this clone: What it binds is unknown.

Some clones are missing from TCRdb's copy, which holds only in-frame ones; the method was immunoSEQ multiplex PCR. The sample has around 120,000 clones; 92% are singletons. This receptor was obtained from an adult in good health. Here the sequenced sample was peripheral blood, taken on day 0 of AZD1222 vaccination. This chain uses TRBV7-9 with TRBJ1-3; no clear D. The DNA of the CDR3 is TGTGCCAGCAGTCGGGGTTCTGGAAACACCATATATTTT. Translation gives CASSRGSGNTIYF.